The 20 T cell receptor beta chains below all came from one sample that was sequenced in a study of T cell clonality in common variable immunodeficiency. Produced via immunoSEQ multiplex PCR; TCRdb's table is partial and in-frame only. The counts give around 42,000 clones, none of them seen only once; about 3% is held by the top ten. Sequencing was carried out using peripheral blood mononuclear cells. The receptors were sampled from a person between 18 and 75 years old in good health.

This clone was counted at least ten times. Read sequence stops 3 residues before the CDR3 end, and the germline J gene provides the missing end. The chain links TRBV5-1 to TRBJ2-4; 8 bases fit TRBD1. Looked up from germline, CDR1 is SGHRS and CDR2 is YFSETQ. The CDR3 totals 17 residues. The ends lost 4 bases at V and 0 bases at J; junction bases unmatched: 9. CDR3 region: CASSPGQGQLAKNIQYF. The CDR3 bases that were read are TGCGCCAGCAGCCCAGGACAGGGTCAACTAGCCAAAAACATT.

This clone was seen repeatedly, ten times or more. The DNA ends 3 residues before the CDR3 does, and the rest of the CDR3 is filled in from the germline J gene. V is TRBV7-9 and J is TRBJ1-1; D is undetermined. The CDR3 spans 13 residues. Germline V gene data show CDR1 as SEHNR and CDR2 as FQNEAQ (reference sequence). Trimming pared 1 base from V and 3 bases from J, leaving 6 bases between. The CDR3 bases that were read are TGTGCCAGCAGCTTAGAACGGGACACTGAA. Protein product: CASSLERDTE. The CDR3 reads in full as CASSLERDTEAFF. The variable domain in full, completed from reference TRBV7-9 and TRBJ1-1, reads DTGVSQNPRHKITKRGQNVTFRCDPISEHNRLYWYRQTLGQGPEFLTYFQNEAQLEKSRLLSDRFSAERPKGSFSTLEIQRTEQGDSAMYLCASSLERDTEAFFGQGTRLTVV.

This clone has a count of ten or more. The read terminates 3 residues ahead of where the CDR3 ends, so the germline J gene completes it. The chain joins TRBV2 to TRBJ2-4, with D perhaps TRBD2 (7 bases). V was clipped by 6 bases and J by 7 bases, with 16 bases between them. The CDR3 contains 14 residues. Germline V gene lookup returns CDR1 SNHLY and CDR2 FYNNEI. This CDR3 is CASRWGGVENIQYF. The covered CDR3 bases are TGTGCCAGCAGATGGGGGGGCGTAGAGAACATT.

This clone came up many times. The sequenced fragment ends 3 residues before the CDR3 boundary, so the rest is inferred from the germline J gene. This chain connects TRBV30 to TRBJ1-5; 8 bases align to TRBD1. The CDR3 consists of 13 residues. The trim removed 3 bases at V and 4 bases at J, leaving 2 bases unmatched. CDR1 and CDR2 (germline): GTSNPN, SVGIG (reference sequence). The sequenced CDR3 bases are TGTGCCTGGAGCGGGACAGGAAATCAGCCC. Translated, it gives CAWSGTGNQP. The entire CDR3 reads CAWSGTGNQPQHF.

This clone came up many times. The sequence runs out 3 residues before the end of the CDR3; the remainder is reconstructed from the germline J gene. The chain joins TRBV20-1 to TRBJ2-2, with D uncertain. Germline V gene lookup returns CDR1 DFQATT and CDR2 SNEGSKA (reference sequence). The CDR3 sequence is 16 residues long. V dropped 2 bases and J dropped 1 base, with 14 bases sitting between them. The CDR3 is CSARHADLENTGELFF. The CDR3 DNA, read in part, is TGCAGTGCTAGACACGCCGACTTGGAGAACACCGGGGAG.

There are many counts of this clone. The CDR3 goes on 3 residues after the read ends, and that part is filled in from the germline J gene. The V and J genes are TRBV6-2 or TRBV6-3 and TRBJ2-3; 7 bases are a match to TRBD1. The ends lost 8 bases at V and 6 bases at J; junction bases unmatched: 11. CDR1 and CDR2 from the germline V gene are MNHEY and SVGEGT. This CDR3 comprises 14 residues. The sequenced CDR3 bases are TGTGCCAGCGGGCTCAGGGGGAAGAGTGATACG. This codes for CASGLRGKSDT. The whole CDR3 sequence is CASGLRGKSDTQYF.

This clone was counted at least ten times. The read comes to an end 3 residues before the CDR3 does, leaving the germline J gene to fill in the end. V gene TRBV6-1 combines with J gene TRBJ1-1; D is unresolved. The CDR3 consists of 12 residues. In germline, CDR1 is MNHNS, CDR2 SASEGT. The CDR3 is CASSEMRLEAFF. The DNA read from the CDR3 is TGTGCCAGCAGTGAAATGCGTCTCGAA.

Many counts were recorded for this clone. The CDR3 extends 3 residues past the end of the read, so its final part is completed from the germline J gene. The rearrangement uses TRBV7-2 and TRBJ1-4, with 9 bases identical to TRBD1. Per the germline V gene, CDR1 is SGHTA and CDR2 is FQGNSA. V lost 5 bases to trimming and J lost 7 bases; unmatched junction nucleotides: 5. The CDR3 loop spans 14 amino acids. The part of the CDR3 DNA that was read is TGTGCCAGCAGCCACCGGGACAGGGCTGAAAAA. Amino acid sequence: CASSHRDRAEK. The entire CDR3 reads CASSHRDRAEKLFF.

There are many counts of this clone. The part of the CDR3 DNA that was read is TGTGCCTGGAAAGGGGGATTGAACACCGGGGAG. The encoded protein is CAWKGGLNTGE. The full CDR3 reads CAWKGGLNTGELFF. The chain couples TRBV30 to TRBJ2-2, with D maybe TRBD1 (6 bases). The read falls 3 residues short of the CDR3 end, and the missing part is taken from the germline J gene. The V gene lost 4 bases and the J gene lost 1 base, with 10 bases spanning the gap. CDR3 length: 14 residues. Germline CDR1 reads GTSNPN; CDR2 reads SVGIG (reference sequence).

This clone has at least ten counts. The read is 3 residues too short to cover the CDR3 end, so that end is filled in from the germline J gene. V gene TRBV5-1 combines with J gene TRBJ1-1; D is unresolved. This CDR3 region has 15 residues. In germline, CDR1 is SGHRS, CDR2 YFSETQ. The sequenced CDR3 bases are TGCGCCAGCAGCCCCTCGGGCGGGTATGAAAGAGAA. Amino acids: CASSPSGGYERE. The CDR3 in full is CASSPSGGYEREAFF.

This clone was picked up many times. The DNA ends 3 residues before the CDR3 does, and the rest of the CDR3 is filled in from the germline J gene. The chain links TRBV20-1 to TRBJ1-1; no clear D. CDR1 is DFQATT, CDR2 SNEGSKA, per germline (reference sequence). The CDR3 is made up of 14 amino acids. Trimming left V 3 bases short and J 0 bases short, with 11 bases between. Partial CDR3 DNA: TGCAGTGCTAGCTCCCGACTCATGAACACTGAA. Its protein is CSASSRLMNTE. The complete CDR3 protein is CSASSRLMNTEAFF.

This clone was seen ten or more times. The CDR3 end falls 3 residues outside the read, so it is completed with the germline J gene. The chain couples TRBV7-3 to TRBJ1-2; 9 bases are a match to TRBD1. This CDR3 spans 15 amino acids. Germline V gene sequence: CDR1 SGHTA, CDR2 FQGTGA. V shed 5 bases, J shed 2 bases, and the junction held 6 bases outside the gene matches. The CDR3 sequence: CASSPGGTGNYGYTF. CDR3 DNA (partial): TGTGCCAGCAGCCCAGGGGGGACAGGGAACTATGGC.

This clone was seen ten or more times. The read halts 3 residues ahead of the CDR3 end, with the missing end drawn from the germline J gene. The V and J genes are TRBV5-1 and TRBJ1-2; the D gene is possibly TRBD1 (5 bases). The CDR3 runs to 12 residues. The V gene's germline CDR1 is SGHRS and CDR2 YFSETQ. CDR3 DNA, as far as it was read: TGCGCCAGCAGCATGACTGACAGCCGG. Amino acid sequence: CASSMTDSR. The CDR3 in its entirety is CASSMTDSRYTF.

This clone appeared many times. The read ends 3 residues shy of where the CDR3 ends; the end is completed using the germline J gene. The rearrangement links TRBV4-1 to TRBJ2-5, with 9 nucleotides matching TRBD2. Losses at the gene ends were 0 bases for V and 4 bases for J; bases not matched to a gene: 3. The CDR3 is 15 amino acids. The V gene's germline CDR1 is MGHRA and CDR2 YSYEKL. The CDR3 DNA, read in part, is TGCGCCAGCAGCCAAGATAGTAGCGGGGGAGAGACC. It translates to CASSQDSSGGET. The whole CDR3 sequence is CASSQDSSGGETQYF.

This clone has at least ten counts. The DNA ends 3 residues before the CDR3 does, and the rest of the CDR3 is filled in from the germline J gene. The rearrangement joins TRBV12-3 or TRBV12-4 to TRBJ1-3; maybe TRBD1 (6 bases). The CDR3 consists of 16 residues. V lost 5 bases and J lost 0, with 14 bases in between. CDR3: CASSDKTGSSGNTIYF. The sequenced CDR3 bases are TGTGCCAGCAGTGATAAAACAGGGAGCTCTGGAAACACC.

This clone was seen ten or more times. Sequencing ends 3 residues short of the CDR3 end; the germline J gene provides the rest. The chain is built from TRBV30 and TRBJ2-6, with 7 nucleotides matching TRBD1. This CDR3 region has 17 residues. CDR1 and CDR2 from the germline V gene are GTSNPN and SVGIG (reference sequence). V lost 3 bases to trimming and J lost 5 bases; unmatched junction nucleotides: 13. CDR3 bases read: TGTGCCTGGAGAGGTCCGGGACAGCGAAGGTGGGCCAACGTC. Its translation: CAWRGPGQRRWANV. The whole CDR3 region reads CAWRGPGQRRWANVLTF. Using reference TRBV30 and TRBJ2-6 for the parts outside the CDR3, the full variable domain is SQTIHQWPATLVQPVGSPLSLECTVEGTSNPNLYWYRQAAGRGLQLLFYSVGIGQISSEVPQNLSASRPQDRQFILSSKKLLLSDSGFYLCAWRGPGQRRWANVLTFGAGSRLTVL.

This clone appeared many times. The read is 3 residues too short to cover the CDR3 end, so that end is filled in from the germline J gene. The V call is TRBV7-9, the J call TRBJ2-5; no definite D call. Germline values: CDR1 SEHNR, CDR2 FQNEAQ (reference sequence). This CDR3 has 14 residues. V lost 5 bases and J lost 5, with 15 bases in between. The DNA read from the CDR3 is TGTGCCAGCAGCCCGAGCCAGGTCAGGGAGACC. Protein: CASSPSQVRET. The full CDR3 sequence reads CASSPSQVRETQYF.

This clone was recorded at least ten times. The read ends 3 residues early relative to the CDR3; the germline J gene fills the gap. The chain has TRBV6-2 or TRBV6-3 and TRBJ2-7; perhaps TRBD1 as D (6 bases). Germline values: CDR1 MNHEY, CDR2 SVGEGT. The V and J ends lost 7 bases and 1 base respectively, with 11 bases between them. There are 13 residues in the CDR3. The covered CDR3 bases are TGTGCCAGCAACGGCAGGGGATCCTACGAG. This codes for CASNGRGSYE. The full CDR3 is CASNGRGSYEQYF.

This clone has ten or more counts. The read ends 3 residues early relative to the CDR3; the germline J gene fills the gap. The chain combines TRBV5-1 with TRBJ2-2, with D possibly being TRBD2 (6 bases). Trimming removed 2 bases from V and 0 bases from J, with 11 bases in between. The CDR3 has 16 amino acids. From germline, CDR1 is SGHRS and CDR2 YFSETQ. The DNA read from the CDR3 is TGCGCCAGCAGCTTACGGGGGAACGCGAACACCGGGGAG. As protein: CASSLRGNANTGE. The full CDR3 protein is CASSLRGNANTGELFF.

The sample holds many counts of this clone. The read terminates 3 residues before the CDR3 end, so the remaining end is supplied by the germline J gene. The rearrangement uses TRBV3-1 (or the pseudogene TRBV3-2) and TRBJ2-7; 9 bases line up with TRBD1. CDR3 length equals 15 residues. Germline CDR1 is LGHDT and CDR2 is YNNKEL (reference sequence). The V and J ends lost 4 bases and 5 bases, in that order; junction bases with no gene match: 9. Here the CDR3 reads CASSPKDRGGNEQYF. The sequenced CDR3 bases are TGTGCCAGCAGCCCCAAGGACAGGGGAGGGAACGAG.